These 21 T cell receptor beta chains were sequenced from one sample in a study of blood T cell repertoires in COVID-19. This table comes from immunoSEQ multiplex PCR, and its TCRdb copy is limited to in-frame clones, with some not included. Of about 26,000 clones in the sample, about 90% were seen once. Sequenced material: peripheral blood. Receptor source: a human donor in a cohort sampled during active COVID-19.

The chain uses TRBV19 and TRBJ1-4; 8 bases are a match to TRBD1. Germline CDR1 LNHDA, CDR2 SQIVND (reference sequence). V gave up 10 bases and J gave up 0 bases; unmatched junction bases: 10. The CDR3 contains 16 residues. The CDR3 DNA reads as TGTGCCACCGTACCGGGACAGGCTACAACTAATGAAAAACTGTTTTTT. Residues: CATVPGQATTNEKLFF. The whole variable domain, remainder taken from reference TRBV19 and TRBJ1-4, is DGGITQSPKYLFRKEGQNVTLSCEQNLNHDAMYWYRQDPGQGLRLIYYSQIVNDFQKGDIAEGYSVSREKKESFPLTVTSAQKNPTAFYLCATVPGQATTNEKLFFGSGTQLSVL.

The chain joins TRBV4-2 to TRBJ1-5, with 9 nucleotides matching TRBD1. CDR1 and CDR2 (germline): LGHNA, YNFKEQ. The junction had 3 bases not matched to a gene; V was cut back by 4 bases and J by 2 bases. This CDR3 has 15 amino acids. CDR3 coding DNA: TGTGCCAGCAGCCTTTGGACAGGGGGCAATCAGCCCCAGCATTTT. Protein: CASSLWTGGNQPQHF.

This chain joins TRBV19 and TRBJ2-5; 7 bases line up with TRBD2. This CDR3 is 18 amino acids long. Germline CDR1 is LNHDA and CDR2 is SQIVND (reference sequence). Trimming took 4 bases from V and 1 from J; bases not matched to a gene: 15. CDR3 sequence (DNA): TGTGCCAGTAGTAAAAGAGCCGGGACTATCTACCTCCAAGAGACCCAGTACTTC. Translation gives CASSKRAGTIYLQETQYF.

The chain links TRBV5-1 to TRBJ2-2, with TRBD2 identical over 11 bases. V trimming: 4 bases; J trimming: 1 base; junction bases outside the gene matches: 3. This CDR3 has 16 residues. CDR1 and CDR2 (germline): SGHRS, YFSETQ. The CDR3 coding sequence is TGCGCCAGCAGCGGAGGACTAGCGGGGAACACCGGGGAGCTGTTTTTT. It translates to CASSGGLAGNTGELFF.

This chain joins TRBV7-6 and TRBJ1-3; D remains ambiguous. Deletions cut 1 base from V and 4 bases from J, with 8 bases between. This CDR3 comprises 14 residues. The germline CDR1 and CDR2 sequences are SGHVS and FNYEAQ. The DNA of the CDR3 is TGTGCCAGCAGCTTAGGCGAGTCGGGAAACACCATATATTTT. Its translation is CASSLGESGNTIYF.

The chain is built from TRBV5-8 and TRBJ1-4, with 12 bases identical to TRBD1. Germline V lookup: CDR1 SGHTS, CDR2 YDEGEE. The CDR3 is 18 amino acids. Trimming took 3 bases from V and 8 from J; bases not matched to a gene: 14. CDR3 nucleotides: TGTGCCAGCAGCTACGGGACAGGGGGCGCGTTGATCGGCGAAAAACTGTTTTTT. As protein: CASSYGTGGALIGEKLFF.

The chain employs TRBV18 and TRBJ1-5; no clear D. Germline CDR1 is KGHSH and CDR2 is LQKENI. The germline V and J ends were trimmed by 3 bases and 0 bases, with 9 bases remaining between them. The CDR3 has 15 amino acids. The CDR3 protein is CASSPRQISNQPQHF. DNA of the CDR3: TGTGCCAGCTCACCGCGACAAATTAGCAATCAGCCCCAGCATTTT. The full variable domain, with the rest looked up from reference TRBV18 and TRBJ1-5, is NAGVMQNPRHLVRRRGQEARLRCSPMKGHSHVYWYRQLPEEGLKFMVYLQKENIIDESGMPKERFSAEFPKEGPSILRIQQVVRGDSAAYFCASSPRQISNQPQHFGDGTRLSIL.

The V call is TRBV11-2, the J call TRBJ2-2; 8 positions agree with TRBD1. Germline-derived CDR1 and CDR2 are SGHAT and FQNNGV. V was clipped by 2 bases and J by 6 bases; unmatched bases: 2. The CDR3 spans 14 residues. The CDR3 loop is CASSLKTGAGELFF. CDR3 nucleotides: TGTGCCAGCAGCTTAAAGACAGGGGCCGGGGAGCTGTTTTTT.

The J gene is TRBJ1-1, the V gene TRBV7-6, with D unresolved. This CDR3 has 17 residues. Germline values: CDR1 SGHVS, CDR2 FNYEAQ. Trimming stripped 0 bases from V and 8 bases from J, with 22 bases between. The CDR3 DNA reads as TGTGCCAGCAGCTTAGCGCCAGTGCGGCGGTTCCATTCAGAAGCTTTCTTT. Protein: CASSLAPVRRFHSEAFF.

The chain uses TRBV3-1 (or the pseudogene TRBV3-2) and TRBJ2-1, with 12 bases aligning to TRBD2. This CDR3 is built from 16 residues. Germline V gives CDR1 LGHDT, CDR2 YNNKEL (reference sequence). Germline trimming cut 4 bases from V and 4 bases from J; bases unmatched to any gene: 5. The CDR3 region is CASSPRTSGTYNEQFF. The CDR3 DNA reads as TGTGCCAGCAGCCCCCGGACTAGCGGGACGTACAATGAGCAGTTCTTC.

V gene TRBV5-1 combines with J gene TRBJ2-4; 9 bases are a match to TRBD1. The length of the CDR3 is 16 residues. The V gene end was trimmed by 3 bases and the J gene end by 4 bases; junction bases not matched to a gene: 8. Germline V gives CDR1 SGHRS, CDR2 YFSETQ. This chain's CDR3 is CASSSVRQGGKNIQYF. The DNA for the CDR3 is TGCGCCAGCAGCTCCGTCCGACAGGGGGGAAAAAACATTCAGTACTTC.

The V call is TRBV7-8, the J call TRBJ2-7, with a possible D match to TRBD2 (5 bases). Germline V gene data show CDR1 as SGHVS and CDR2 as FQNEAQ. CDR3 length: 16 amino acids. Trimming took off 5 bases at V and 0 bases at J, with 17 bases between the two ends. CDR3 region: CASSPPPGTSSYEQYF. CDR3 in DNA: TGTGCCAGCAGCCCCCCCCCGGGAACTTCCTCCTACGAGCAGTACTTC.

This chain links TRBV10-3 with TRBJ2-2, with D unresolved. The V gene lost 10 bases and the J gene lost 4 bases, with 16 bases spanning the gap. Germline-derived CDR1 and CDR2 are ENHRY and SYGVKD. There are 14 residues in the CDR3. This chain's CDR3 is CASHFQASTGELFF. The CDR3 DNA sequence: TGTGCCAGTCATTTTCAAGCGAGCACCGGGGAGCTGTTTTTT.

This clone came up a few times. The chain couples TRBV5-1 to TRBJ2-5, with 8 nucleotides matching TRBD2. The CDR3 spans 18 residues. CDR1 is SGHRS and CDR2 is YFSETQ in the germline V gene. Losses at the gene ends were 5 bases for V and 0 bases for J; bases not matched to a gene: 15. The CDR3 loop reads CASRSPLRGAWNQETQYF. In DNA form, the CDR3 reads TGCGCCAGCAGATCCCCCTTGCGGGGGGCGTGGAACCAAGAGACCCAGTACTTC.

V gene TRBV3-1 (or the pseudogene TRBV3-2) combines with J gene TRBJ1-6; tentatively, D is TRBD1 (6 bases). CDR1 is LGHDT and CDR2 is YNNKEL in the germline V gene (reference sequence). The V and J ends lost 6 bases and 2 bases respectively, with 20 bases between them. This CDR3 comprises 18 residues. CDR3 amino acids: CASRRLGRGRTYNSPLHF. For the CDR3, the DNA is TGTGCCAGCAGACGCCTGGGGCGGGGGCGCACCTATAATTCACCCCTCCACTTT.

This chain links TRBV5-1 with TRBJ1-1; the match to TRBD1 covers 7 bases. With V trimmed by 3 bases and J by 0 bases, 5 bases remained unmatched. CDR1 and CDR2 (germline): SGHRS, YFSETQ. The length of the CDR3 is 15 residues. CDR3 DNA sequence: TGCGCCAGCAGCTACGACAGGGTTATGAACACTGAAGCTTTCTTT. Translated, it gives CASSYDRVMNTEAFF.

The V call is TRBV2, the J call TRBJ2-4; 8 bases match TRBD1. The CDR3 totals 15 residues. CDR1 and CDR2 (germline): SNHLY, FYNNEI. V dropped 6 bases and J dropped 0; count of bases not matched to a gene: 4. The CDR3 loop is CASRLQGGAKNIQYF. The CDR3 bases are TGTGCCAGCAGACTACAGGGGGGAGCCAAAAACATTCAGTACTTC.

The rearrangement links TRBV6-2 or TRBV6-3 to TRBJ2-7; 12 positions match TRBD2. V gave up 3 bases and J gave up 3 bases; unmatched junction bases: 12. Germline loops: CDR1 MNHEY, CDR2 SVGEGT. The CDR3 is made up of 18 amino acids. The CDR3 nucleotides are TGTGCCAGCAGTTATATGGCCGGGACTAGCGGGCGGCTCTACGAGCAGTACGTC. As protein: CASSYMAGTSGRLYEQYV.

This chain joins TRBV5-1 and TRBJ1-3; TRBD1 might be the D (5 bases). CDR1 and CDR2 from the germline V gene are SGHRS and YFSETQ. V was shortened by 0 bases and J by 3 bases, with 7 bases between the two germline ends. The CDR3 length is 14 residues. In nucleotides, the CDR3 is TGCGCCAGCAGCTTGGTAGGGGTTGGAAACACCATATATTTT. This codes for CASSLVGVGNTIYF.

CDR3 residues: CASRGQGANTGELFF. The CDR3 coding sequence is TGTGCCAGTAGGGGACAGGGGGCGAACACCGGGGAGCTGTTTTTT. V and J are TRBV19 and TRBJ2-2; 11 bases match TRBD1. This CDR3 has 15 amino acids. The J segment lost 0 bases and the V segment lost 6 bases, leaving 0 bases of the junction unmatched. The V gene's germline CDR1 is LNHDA and CDR2 SQIVND (reference sequence).

The rearrangement links TRBV15 to TRBJ1-5; tentative D call: TRBD1 (5 bases). CDR1 is LNHNV, CDR2 YYDKDF, per germline (reference sequence). This CDR3 spans 14 amino acids. Trimming pared 2 bases from V and 5 bases from J, leaving 10 bases between. CDR3 nucleotides: TGTGCCACCAGCAGACCGGACACGGATCAGCCCCAGCATTTT. Amino acids: CATSRPDTDQPQHF.